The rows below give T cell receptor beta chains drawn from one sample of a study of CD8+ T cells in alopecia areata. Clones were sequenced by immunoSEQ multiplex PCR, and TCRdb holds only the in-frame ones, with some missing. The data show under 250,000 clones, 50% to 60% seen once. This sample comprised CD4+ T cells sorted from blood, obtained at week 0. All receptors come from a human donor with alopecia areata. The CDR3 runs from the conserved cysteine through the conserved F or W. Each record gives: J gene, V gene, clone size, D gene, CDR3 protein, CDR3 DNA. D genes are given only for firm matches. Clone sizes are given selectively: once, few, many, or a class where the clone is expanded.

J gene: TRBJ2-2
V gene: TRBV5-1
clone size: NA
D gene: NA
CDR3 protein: CASNPQSTGELFF
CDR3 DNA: TGCGCCAGCAACCCCCAGAGCACCGGGGAGCTGTTTTTT

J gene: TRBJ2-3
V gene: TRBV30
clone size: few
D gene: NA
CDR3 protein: CAWSVLSGGLDTQYF
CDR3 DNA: TGTGCCTGGAGTGTACTTAGCGGTGGTCTAGATACGCAGTATTTT

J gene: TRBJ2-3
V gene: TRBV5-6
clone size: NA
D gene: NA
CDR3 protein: CASSFIGDTQYF
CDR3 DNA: TGTGCCAGCAGCTTTATTGGAGATACGCAGTATTTT

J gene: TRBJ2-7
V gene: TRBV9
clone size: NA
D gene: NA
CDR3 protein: CASSPTGSEQYF
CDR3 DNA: TGTGCCAGCAGCCCAACAGGGAGCGAGCAGTACTTC

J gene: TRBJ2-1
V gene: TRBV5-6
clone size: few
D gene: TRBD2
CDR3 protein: CASSLSSGNYNEQFF
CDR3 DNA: TGTGCCAGCAGCTTATCTAGCGGGAACTACAATGAGCAGTTCTTC

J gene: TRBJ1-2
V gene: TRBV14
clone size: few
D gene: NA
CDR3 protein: CASSQGVGNYGYTF
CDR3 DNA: TGTGCCAGCAGCCAAGGGGTGGGAAACTATGGCTACACCTTC

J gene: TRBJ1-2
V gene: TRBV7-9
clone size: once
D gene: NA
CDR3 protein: CASSFGGQDGYTF
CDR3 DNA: TGTGCCAGCAGCTTCGGGGGGCAAGATGGCTACACCTTC

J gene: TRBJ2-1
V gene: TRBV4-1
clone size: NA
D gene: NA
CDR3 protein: CASSQDRLDYNGEQFF
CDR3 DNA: TGCGCCAGCAGCCAAGATCGACTTGACTACAATGGGGAGCAGTTCTTC

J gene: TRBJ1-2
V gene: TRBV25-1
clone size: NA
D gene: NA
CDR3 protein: CASSLHYGYTF
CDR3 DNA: TGTGCCAGCAGCCTCCACTATGGCTACACCTTC

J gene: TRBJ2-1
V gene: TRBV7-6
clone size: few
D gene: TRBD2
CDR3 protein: CASSPGLAGPLSYNEQFF
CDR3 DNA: TGTGCCAGCAGCCCGGGACTAGCGGGCCCGCTCTCCTACAATGAGCAGTTCTTC

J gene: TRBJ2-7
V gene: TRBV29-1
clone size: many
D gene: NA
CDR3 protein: CSAETGSTYEQYF
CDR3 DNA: TGCAGCGCCGAGACAGGTTCGACCTACGAGCAGTACTTC

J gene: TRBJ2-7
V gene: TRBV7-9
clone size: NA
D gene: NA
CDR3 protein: CASSAGAYEQYF
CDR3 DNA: TGTGCCAGCAGCGCAGGTGCCTACGAGCAGTACTTC

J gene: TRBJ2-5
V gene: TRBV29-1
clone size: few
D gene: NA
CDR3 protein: CSVGGWETQYF
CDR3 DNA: TGCAGCGTTGGCGGATGGGAGACCCAGTACTTC

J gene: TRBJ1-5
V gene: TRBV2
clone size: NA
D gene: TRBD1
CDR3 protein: CASGDRDSFQPQHF
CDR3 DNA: TGTGCCAGCGGGGACAGGGACTCTTTTCAGCCCCAGCATTTT

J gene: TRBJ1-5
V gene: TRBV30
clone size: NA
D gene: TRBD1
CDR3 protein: CAWSDRGVKQPQHF
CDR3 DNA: TGTGCCTGGAGCGACAGGGGAGTAAAACAGCCCCAGCATTTT

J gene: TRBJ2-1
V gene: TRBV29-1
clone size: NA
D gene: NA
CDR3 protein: CSSTGGSYNEQFF
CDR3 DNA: TGCAGCTCTACTGGGGGGTCCTACAATGAGCAGTTCTTC

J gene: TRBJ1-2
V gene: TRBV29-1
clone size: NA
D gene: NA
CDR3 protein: CSGSYHLDYGYTF
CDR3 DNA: TGCAGCGGAAGCTACCACTTGGACTATGGCTACACCTTC